Presented here are 27 T cell receptor beta chains from one specimen sequenced in a study of OX40 agonist ivuxolimab in advanced cancers. Repertoires were generated with immunoSEQ multiplex PCR, while TCRdb's copy carries only in-frame clones and drops some. The sample consists of 45,000 to 65,000 clones, 82% of them appearing once. The sequenced sample was CD4+ or CD8+ T cells sorted from blood, obtained in a trial of the OX40 agonist ivuxolimab. The receptor set was obtained from an adult with an advanced solid tumor such as melanoma, head and neck, liver or kidney cancer.

The V call is TRBV5-4, the J call TRBJ1-3, with a tentative D call TRBD1 (5 bases). CDR3 size: 17 residues. CDR1 SGHNT and CDR2 YYREEE come from the germline V gene (reference sequence). Trimming shortened V by 4 bases and J by 0 bases, and 17 bases separated the two germline ends. CDR3 residues: CASSVRVTASSGNTIYF. CDR3 sequence (DNA): TGTGCCAGCAGCGTGCGCGTGACAGCGAGCTCTGGAAACACCATATATTTT.

J is TRBJ1-2 and V is TRBV5-4, with D possibly being TRBD1 (5 bases). CDR3 size: 15 residues. Germline loops: CDR1 SGHNT, CDR2 YYREEE (reference sequence). Trimming removed 4 bases from V and 4 bases from J, with 17 bases in between. DNA of the CDR3: TGTGCCAGCAGCCCGGACGGCAGGGTGGGCTATGGCTACACCTTC. This translates into CASSPDGRVGYGYTF.

The chain uses TRBV5-5 and TRBJ2-7; possibly TRBD1 or TRBD2 for D (5 bases each). The ends were cut back, 4 bases at V and 3 bases at J, with 11 bases in the middle. This CDR3 spans 13 amino acids. The germline CDR1 and CDR2 sequences are SGHKS and YYEKEE (reference sequence). CDR3 in amino acids: CASSLGTNYEQYF. In DNA, the CDR3 is TGTGCCAGCAGCCTTGGGACCAACTACGAGCAGTACTTC.

V is TRBV4-2 and J is TRBJ2-4, with 9 bases lining up with TRBD2. J was trimmed by 15 bases and V by 1 base; bases with no gene match: 13. Germline loops: CDR1 LGHNA, CDR2 YNFKEQ. The CDR3 extends over 15 amino acids. In DNA form, the CDR3 reads TGTGCCAGCAGCCAAGGCCTAGCGGGAACTTTAACTCGGTACTTC. Translation gives CASSQGLAGTLTRYF.

This chain uses TRBV5-1 with TRBJ2-7; 7 positions agree with TRBD1. This CDR3 is 17 amino acids long. CDR1 and CDR2 (germline): SGHRS, YFSETQ. V shed 0 bases, J shed 5 bases, and the junction held 14 bases outside the gene matches. The CDR3 bases are TGCGCCAGCAGCTTGGTGGGGAAGGGGGCGGCGACGAACGAGCAGTACTTC. It translates to CASSLVGKGAATNEQYF.

The genes are TRBV5-1 and TRBJ1-4; D unclear. V was trimmed by 0 bases and J by 1 base, leaving 13 bases between them. The germline gives CDR1 SGHRS, CDR2 YFSETQ. The CDR3 runs 17 residues. The CDR3 DNA sequence: TGCGCCAGCAGCTTGGCCCGGGCGCTCCTAACTAATGAAAAACTGTTTTTT. Translating gives CASSLARALLTNEKLFF.

The rearrangement uses TRBV30 and TRBJ1-1; D is unclear. There are 14 residues in the CDR3. Germline V CDR1 and CDR2: GTSNPN, SVGIG (reference sequence). The germline V and J ends were trimmed by 0 bases and 1 base, with 9 bases remaining between them. The DNA of the CDR3 is TGTGCCTGGAGTGTAGGGCCGGAGAACACTGAAGCTTTCTTT. Protein product: CAWSVGPENTEAFF.

V usage is TRBV5-1 and J usage is TRBJ2-7; 11 bases map to TRBD2. This CDR3 has 16 residues. V lost 2 bases to trimming and J lost 2 bases; unmatched junction nucleotides: 6. CDR1 and CDR2 (germline): SGHRS, YFSETQ. Here the CDR3 reads CASSFVAGGPAYEQYF. DNA for the CDR3: TGCGCCAGCAGCTTTGTAGCGGGAGGGCCCGCCTACGAGCAGTACTTC.

The rearrangement uses TRBV18 and TRBJ2-5; a weak D match, TRBD2 (5 bases). The CDR3 loop spans 14 amino acids. Trimming stripped 6 bases from V and 4 bases from J, with 15 bases between. CDR1 is KGHSH, CDR2 LQKENI, per germline. In nucleotides, the CDR3 is TGTGCCAGCTCCCCGTCGGGGAGAGGAGAGACCCAGTACTTC. Translating it yields CASSPSGRGETQYF.

The J gene is TRBJ2-7, the V gene TRBV27; 8 nucleotides align to TRBD2. With V trimmed by 4 bases and J by 4 bases, 12 bases remained unmatched. Germline V CDR1 and CDR2: MNHEY, SMNVEV (reference sequence). The CDR3 is 16 amino acids. In nucleotides, the CDR3 is TGTGCCAGCAGTTCACCCGCGGGGGGCGCGTTTTACGAGCAGTACTTC. It specifies CASSSPAGGAFYEQYF.

V and J are TRBV27 and TRBJ1-1; D unresolved. CDR1 and CDR2 from the germline V gene are MNHEY and SMNVEV (reference sequence). Trimming stripped 3 bases from V and 6 bases from J, with 14 bases between. This CDR3 region has 14 residues. CDR3: CASSFKGVVAEAFF. CDR3 DNA: TGTGCCAGCAGTTTTAAGGGAGTAGTCGCTGAAGCTTTCTTT.

V usage is TRBV7-2 and J usage is TRBJ1-5, with D possibly TRBD1 on 5 matching bases. Germline-derived CDR1 and CDR2 are SGHTA and FQGNSA. The V end lost 4 bases, the J end lost 1 base, and 8 bases lay between the germline ends. The CDR3 totals 14 residues. The CDR3 nucleotides read TGTGCCAGCAGCTCCGCAGGGAGCAATCAGCCCCAGCATTTT. This translates into CASSSAGSNQPQHF.

The chain recombines TRBV28 with TRBJ1-4, with a tentative D call TRBD1 (6 bases). Per the germline V gene, CDR1 is MDHEN and CDR2 is SYDVKM. This CDR3 region has 14 residues. V lost 5 bases and J lost 11, with 18 bases in between. This CDR3 reads CASSQKGGREKLFF. CDR3 DNA: TGTGCCAGCAGTCAGAAGGGGGGGCGAGAGAAACTGTTTTTT.

V gene TRBV5-5 combines with J gene TRBJ2-2; D is perhaps TRBD1 (6 bases). Per the germline V gene, CDR1 is SGHKS and CDR2 is YYEKEE (reference sequence). V dropped 4 bases and J dropped 1 base, with 11 bases sitting between them. There are 15 residues in the CDR3. The CDR3 region has the DNA TGTGCCAGCAGCGCCACAGGGAAGAACACCGGGGAGCTGTTTTTT. Protein: CASSATGKNTGELFF.

The chain recombines TRBV9 with TRBJ2-1; 9 bases agree with TRBD2. Looked up from germline, CDR1 is SGDLS and CDR2 is YYNGEE. V shed 2 bases, J shed 7 bases, and the junction held 7 bases outside the gene matches. This CDR3 contains 15 residues. The CDR3 sequence: CASSVVAGVYNEQFF. DNA for the CDR3: TGTGCCAGCAGCGTGGTAGCGGGAGTATATAATGAGCAGTTCTTC.

The J gene is TRBJ2-3, the V gene TRBV6-6; unclear D gene. CDR3 size: 15 residues. Germline-derived CDR1 and CDR2 are MNHNY and SVGAGI (reference sequence). V was clipped by 4 bases and J by 5 bases, with 16 bases between them. The CDR3 loop is CASSLMAEAQDTQYF. The CDR3, as DNA: TGTGCCAGCAGTTTAATGGCAGAAGCACAAGATACGCAGTATTTT.

The chain links TRBV29-1 to TRBJ2-5, with D perhaps matching TRBD1 (5 bases). Germline V gives CDR1 SQVTM, CDR2 ANQGSEA. V was cut by 0 bases and J by 7 bases, with 15 bases left in between. The CDR3 extends over 14 amino acids. In DNA form, the CDR3 reads TGCAGCGTTGAAGATCCCGGCAGGACAATGACCCAGTACTTC. Protein sequence: CSVEDPGRTMTQYF.

CDR3 nucleotides: TGTGCCAGTAGTATAAGGTCCTCTGGAAACACCATATATTTT. This codes for CASSIRSSGNTIYF. This sequence joins TRBV19 and TRBJ1-3; D gene ambiguous. The V and J ends lost 2 bases and 0 bases respectively, with 5 bases between them. Germline CDR1 and CDR2: LNHDA and SQIVND (reference sequence). The CDR3 has 14 residues.

This rearrangement joins TRBV7-3 to TRBJ1-5; no reliable D call. CDR1 and CDR2 from the germline V gene are SGHTA and FQGTGA. Between the trimmed V and J ends, which lost 4 bases and 5 bases, there was a span of 9 bases. This CDR3 has 13 residues. For the CDR3, the DNA is TGTGCCAGCAGCTCATTTCCTGATCAGCCCCAGCATTTT. It encodes CASSSFPDQPQHF.

The CDR3 is CASTRTGGSSTEAFF. DNA for the CDR3: TGCGCCAGCACCCGGACCGGGGGTAGCAGCACTGAAGCTTTCTTT. V is TRBV4-3 and J is TRBJ1-1; a weak D match, TRBD1 (5 bases). Germline V gene data show CDR1 as LGHNA and CDR2 as YSLEER. This CDR3 contains 15 residues. V was shortened by 7 bases and J by 4 bases, with 19 bases between the two germline ends.

Points on this clone: A junction boundary mismatches the germline segment, possibly from a read error. This rearrangement joins TRBV7-9 to TRBJ2-7; maybe TRBD2 (5 bases). CDR1 SEHNR and CDR2 FQNEAQ come from the germline V gene (reference sequence). This CDR3 comprises 13 residues. The CDR3 here is CARSLEASYEQYF. The CDR3 region has the DNA TGTGCCAGAAGCTTGGAGGCCTCCTACGAGCAGTACTTC. Using reference TRBV7-9 and TRBJ2-7 for the parts outside the CDR3, the full variable domain is DTGVSQNPRHKITKRGQNVTFRCDPISEHNRLYWYRQTLGQGPEFLTYFQNEAQLEKSRLLSDRFSAERPKGSFSTLEIQRTEQGDSAMYLCARSLEASYEQYFGPGTRLTVT.

The J gene is TRBJ1-2, the V gene TRBV7-2; 8 bases agree with TRBD1. The CDR3 runs 14 residues. CDR1 and CDR2 from the germline V gene are SGHTA and FQGNSA. The V and J ends lost 1 base and 4 bases, in that order; junction bases with no gene match: 2. This CDR3 is CASSLVDRGYGYTF. The DNA of the CDR3 is TGTGCCAGCAGCTTAGTCGACAGGGGCTATGGCTACACCTTC.

This clone was observed a handful of times. The V gene is TRBV13, the J gene TRBJ2-5; the D gene is possibly TRBD1 (5 bases). Germline V CDR1 and CDR2: PRHDT, FYEKMQ (reference sequence). V was shortened by 5 bases and J by 2 bases, with 9 bases between the two germline ends. The CDR3 sequence is 13 residues long. The CDR3 reads CASSRDRQETQYF. In DNA form, the CDR3 reads TGTGCCAGCAGCAGAGACAGACAAGAGACCCAGTACTTC. Complete variable domain (other parts from reference TRBV13 and TRBJ2-5): AAGVIQSPRHLIKEKRETATLKCYPIPRHDTVYWYQQGPGQDPQFLISFYEKMQSDKGSIPDRFSAQQFSDYHSELNMSSLELGDSALYFCASSRDRQETQYFGPGTRLLVL.

The chain couples TRBV5-1 to TRBJ2-7; perhaps TRBD2 as D (6 bases). Trimming removed 0 bases from V and 9 bases from J, with 16 bases in between. CDR1 and CDR2 from the germline V gene are SGHRS and YFSETQ. The CDR3 extends over 14 amino acids. The CDR3 region is CASSLGDSSGMQYF. In DNA form, the CDR3 reads TGCGCCAGCAGCTTGGGGGACTCTTCAGGCATGCAGTACTTC.

For the CDR3, the DNA is TGTGCCAGCAGCTCGACAGGGAGCAATCAGCCCCAGCATTTT. It specifies CASSSTGSNQPQHF. V usage is TRBV7-2 and J usage is TRBJ1-5; TRBD1 agrees at 7 bases. The V gene end was trimmed by 4 bases and the J gene end by 1 base; junction bases not matched to a gene: 1. Looked up from germline, CDR1 is SGHTA and CDR2 is FQGNSA. This CDR3 contains 14 residues.

The V gene is TRBV28, the J gene TRBJ2-1; 7 nucleotides match TRBD2. The CDR3 is 16 amino acids. V was clipped by 6 bases and J by 0 bases; unmatched bases: 8. Germline assignment: CDR1 MDHEN and CDR2 SYDVKM. The CDR3 is CASSPAGPSSYNEQFF. The CDR3 DNA follows: TGTGCCAGCAGCCCAGCGGGACCGAGCTCCTACAATGAGCAGTTCTTC.

The gene calls are TRBV5-1 and TRBJ2-7, with D tentatively TRBD1 (7 bases). Trimming stripped 0 bases from V and 1 base from J, with 14 bases between. CDR1 SGHRS and CDR2 YFSETQ come from the germline V gene. There are 16 residues in the CDR3. The CDR3 is CASSLDAGGGSYEQYF. In nucleotides, the CDR3 is TGCGCCAGCAGCTTGGACGCAGGGGGAGGTTCCTACGAGCAGTACTTC. The entire variable domain, with the rest obtained from reference TRBV5-1 and TRBJ2-7, is as follows: KAGVTQTPRYLIKTRGQQVTLSCSPISGHRSVSWYQQTPGQGLQFLFEYFSETQRNKGNFPGRFSGRQFSNSRSEMNVSTLELGDSALYLCASSLDAGGGSYEQYFGPGTRLTVT.